These T cell receptor beta chains were read from a single sample in a study of spatial heterogeneity in lung cancer. MiXCR, applied by TCRdb to the 5' RACE reads, yields one record per CDR3 protein. Among 9,000 to 10,000 distinct CDR3 sequences, 20% to 25% were seen once, and the ten largest hold 3.9%. Sequencing was performed on PBMCs, taken at follow-up. These receptors were taken from a female donor with early-stage non-small cell lung cancer. Both conserved end residues are part of each CDR3. Fields, in order: J gene, clone size, CDR3 length, D gene, V gene, CDR3 protein, CDR3 DNA. The D gene is left open where the match is weak. Only some rows state a clone size, as once, few, many or a class for expanded clones.

j_call: TRBJ2-3
clone_size: .
cdr3_length: 11
d_call: .
v_call: TRBV2
cdr3_aa: CASGATDTQYF
cdr3_nt: TGTGCCAGCGGGGCAACAGATACGCAGTATTTT

j_call: TRBJ2-5
clone_size: few
cdr3_length: 16
d_call: .
v_call: TRBV15
cdr3_aa: CATRAMGGGAGETQYF
cdr3_nt: TGTGCCACCAGAGCGATGGGAGGGGGCGCGGGGGAGACCCAGTACTTC

j_call: TRBJ2-7
clone_size: few
cdr3_length: 13
d_call: .
v_call: TRBV10-3
cdr3_aa: CAISRPRAYEQYF
cdr3_nt: TGTGCCATCAGCAGGCCCCGGGCCTACGAGCAGTACTTC

j_call: TRBJ2-5
clone_size: few
cdr3_length: 15
d_call: TRBD1
v_call: TRBV10-1
cdr3_aa: CASSTGPQGLETQYF
cdr3_nt: TGCGCCAGCAGTACCGGCCCACAGGGGCTGGAGACCCAGTACTTC

j_call: TRBJ2-1
clone_size: medium-sized
cdr3_length: 14
d_call: TRBD1
v_call: TRBV12-3/TRBV12-4
cdr3_aa: CASDSGQGHNEQFF
cdr3_nt: TGTGCCAGCGATTCGGGACAGGGGCACAATGAGCAGTTCTTC

j_call: TRBJ2-2
clone_size: .
cdr3_length: 15
d_call: TRBD1
v_call: TRBV12-3/TRBV12-4
cdr3_aa: CASSRQGANTGELFF
cdr3_nt: TGTGCCAGCAGTCGACAGGGGGCGAACACCGGGGAGCTGTTTTTT

j_call: TRBJ2-7
clone_size: once
cdr3_length: 14
d_call: .
v_call: TRBV28
cdr3_aa: CASSLVQGWNEQYF
cdr3_nt: TGTGCCAGCAGTTTAGTACAGGGCTGGAACGAGCAGTACTTC

j_call: TRBJ2-3
clone_size: medium-sized
cdr3_length: 12
d_call: .
v_call: TRBV28
cdr3_aa: CASSAAADTQYF
cdr3_nt: TGTGCCAGCAGTGCAGCGGCAGATACGCAGTATTTT

j_call: TRBJ1-6
clone_size: medium-sized
cdr3_length: 16
d_call: .
v_call: TRBV7-9
cdr3_aa: CASSSTRDKYNSPLHF
cdr3_nt: TGTGCCAGCAGCTCGACGAGGGACAAGTATAATTCACCCCTCCACTTT

j_call: TRBJ1-5
clone_size: few
cdr3_length: 12
d_call: .
v_call: TRBV12-3/TRBV12-4
cdr3_aa: CASSFSNQPQHF
cdr3_nt: TGTGCCAGCAGTTTCTCTAATCAGCCCCAGCATTTT

j_call: TRBJ1-3
clone_size: .
cdr3_length: 16
d_call: .
v_call: TRBV4-3
cdr3_aa: CASSQDLLGARNTIYF
cdr3_nt: TGCGCCAGCAGCCAAGACCTCCTGGGGGCCAGAAACACCATATATTTT

j_call: TRBJ2-7
clone_size: .
cdr3_length: 16
d_call: TRBD2
v_call: TRBV3-1
cdr3_aa: CASSQGGLAGGHEQYF
cdr3_nt: TGTGCCAGCAGCCAAGGAGGACTAGCGGGAGGCCACGAGCAGTACTTC

j_call: TRBJ2-7
clone_size: .
cdr3_length: 17
d_call: TRBD2
v_call: TRBV5-1
cdr3_aa: CASSFGLAGGLTYEQYF
cdr3_nt: TGCGCCAGCAGCTTCGGGCTAGCGGGAGGGTTAACCTACGAGCAGTACTTC

j_call: TRBJ2-5
clone_size: few
cdr3_length: 11
d_call: .
v_call: TRBV5-5
cdr3_aa: CASSQQETQYF
cdr3_nt: TGTGCCAGCAGTCAACAAGAGACCCAGTACTTC

j_call: TRBJ2-1
clone_size: .
cdr3_length: 15
d_call: .
v_call: TRBV7-9
cdr3_aa: CASSLIRTSYNEQFF
cdr3_nt: TGTGCCAGCAGCTTAATCCGAACCTCCTACAATGAGCAGTTCTTC

j_call: TRBJ1-2
clone_size: few
cdr3_length: 15
d_call: TRBD1
v_call: TRBV18
cdr3_aa: CASSPIRGLNYGYTF
cdr3_nt: TGTGCCAGCTCACCCATCAGGGGGCTGAACTATGGCTACACCTTC

j_call: TRBJ1-1
clone_size: .
cdr3_length: 12
d_call: .
v_call: TRBV29-1
cdr3_aa: CSVRGLNTEAFF
cdr3_nt: TGCAGCGTGCGGGGCCTGAACACTGAAGCTTTCTTT

j_call: TRBJ2-7
clone_size: .
cdr3_length: 13
d_call: .
v_call: TRBV2
cdr3_aa: CASSAGLNYEQYF
cdr3_nt: TGTGCCAGCAGTGCGGGCTTGAACTACGAGCAGTACTTC

j_call: TRBJ1-2
clone_size: .
cdr3_length: 14
d_call: .
v_call: TRBV29-1
cdr3_aa: CCVEDPGTPAGYTF
cdr3_nt: TGCTGCGTTGAGGACCCCGGGACACCGGCCGGCTACACCTTC

j_call: TRBJ2-5
clone_size: .
cdr3_length: 15
d_call: TRBD2
v_call: TRBV5-1
cdr3_aa: CASLPGTIIQETQYF
cdr3_nt: TGCGCCAGCCTCCCCGGGACTATCATTCAAGAGACCCAGTACTTC

j_call: TRBJ2-5
clone_size: few
cdr3_length: 12
d_call: .
v_call: TRBV2
cdr3_aa: CASPRMGETQYF
cdr3_nt: TGTGCCAGCCCGAGGATGGGAGAGACCCAGTACTTC

j_call: TRBJ1-6
clone_size: few
cdr3_length: 15
d_call: TRBD1
v_call: TRBV20-1
cdr3_aa: CSARDRTGTSSPLHF
cdr3_nt: TGCAGTGCTAGAGATCGGACAGGGACTAGTTCACCCCTCCACTTT

j_call: TRBJ1-4
clone_size: .
cdr3_length: 14
d_call: .
v_call: TRBV6-6
cdr3_aa: CASSSDGTNEKLFF
cdr3_nt: TGTGCCAGCAGTTCCGACGGAACTAATGAAAAACTGTTTTTT

j_call: TRBJ1-2
clone_size: few
cdr3_length: 15
d_call: .
v_call: TRBV5-1
cdr3_aa: CASSLVAGTNYGYTF
cdr3_nt: TGCGCCAGCAGCTTGGTTGCTGGAACTAACTATGGCTACACCTTC

j_call: TRBJ1-5
clone_size: few
cdr3_length: 14
d_call: TRBD1
v_call: TRBV6-4
cdr3_aa: CASSVGTGVQPQHF
cdr3_nt: TGTGCCAGCAGTGTCGGGACAGGGGTCCAGCCCCAGCATTTT

j_call: TRBJ2-1
clone_size: .
cdr3_length: 14
d_call: .
v_call: TRBV7-2
cdr3_aa: CASERDIAFNEQFF
cdr3_nt: TGTGCTAGCGAGCGGGACATCGCCTTCAATGAGCAGTTCTTC

j_call: TRBJ1-4
clone_size: few
cdr3_length: 12
d_call: .
v_call: TRBV29-1
cdr3_aa: CSGWARGEKLFF
cdr3_nt: TGCAGCGGGTGGGCCAGGGGAGAAAAACTGTTTTTT

j_call: TRBJ2-1
clone_size: few
cdr3_length: 13
d_call: .
v_call: TRBV29-1
cdr3_aa: CSALWRTTIGQFF
cdr3_nt: TGCAGCGCCCTTTGGCGGACCACGATCGGGCAGTTCTTC

j_call: TRBJ2-1
clone_size: .
cdr3_length: 15
d_call: TRBD2
v_call: TRBV15
cdr3_aa: CATSRGSGRGNEQFF
cdr3_nt: TGTGCCACCAGCAGAGGTAGCGGGAGGGGGAATGAGCAGTTCTTC

j_call: TRBJ2-2
clone_size: few
cdr3_length: 23
d_call: TRBD1
v_call: TRBV4-1
cdr3_aa: CASSQVGWGQGVLRGTYTGELFF
cdr3_nt: TGCGCCAGCAGCCAAGTGGGATGGGGACAGGGCGTTCTAAGAGGGACCTACACCGGGGAGCTGTTTTTT

j_call: TRBJ2-1
clone_size: .
cdr3_length: 17
d_call: .
v_call: TRBV11-1
cdr3_aa: CASSYGLIGSSYNEQFF
cdr3_nt: TGTGCCAGCAGCTACGGACTGATAGGGAGCTCCTACAATGAGCAGTTCTTC

j_call: TRBJ1-2
clone_size: .
cdr3_length: 12
d_call: .
v_call: TRBV10-3
cdr3_aa: CAIMAEGNGYTF
cdr3_nt: TGTGCCATCATGGCGGAGGGGAACGGCTACACCTTC

j_call: TRBJ2-3
clone_size: few
cdr3_length: 16
d_call: TRBD2
v_call: TRBV20-1
cdr3_aa: CSVKGGLAGITDTQYF
cdr3_nt: TGCTCCGTAAAGGGGGGGCTAGCGGGGATCACAGATACGCAGTATTTT

j_call: TRBJ2-5
clone_size: .
cdr3_length: 12
d_call: .
v_call: TRBV7-2
cdr3_aa: CASSPRRETQYF
cdr3_nt: TGTGCCAGCAGCCCTAGGAGAGAGACCCAGTACTTC

j_call: TRBJ2-5
clone_size: medium-sized
cdr3_length: 19
d_call: .
v_call: TRBV7-8
cdr3_aa: CASSPRDAGPRSHQETQYF
cdr3_nt: TGTGCCAGCAGCCCCCGGGACGCGGGCCCTCGGTCCCACCAGGAGACCCAGTACTTC

j_call: TRBJ1-1
clone_size: .
cdr3_length: 13
d_call: .
v_call: TRBV29-1
cdr3_aa: CSVARLMNTEAFF
cdr3_nt: TGCAGCGTTGCCAGACTCATGAACACTGAAGCTTTCTTT

j_call: TRBJ1-1
clone_size: .
cdr3_length: 14
d_call: .
v_call: TRBV6-5
cdr3_aa: CASLRGQGNTEAFF
cdr3_nt: TGTGCCAGCCTCCGGGGGCAGGGAAACACTGAAGCTTTCTTT

j_call: TRBJ1-6
clone_size: few
cdr3_length: 15
d_call: .
v_call: TRBV6-2/TRBV6-3
cdr3_aa: CASSRGQRLNSPLHF
cdr3_nt: TGTGCCAGCAGTCGAGGACAGAGGTTGAATTCACCCCTCCACTTT

j_call: TRBJ2-3
clone_size: medium-sized
cdr3_length: 14
d_call: .
v_call: TRBV10-2
cdr3_aa: CASRVGSLADTQYF
cdr3_nt: TGCGCCAGCCGAGTTGGATCCCTAGCAGATACGCAGTATTTT

j_call: TRBJ1-1
clone_size: .
cdr3_length: 13
d_call: .
v_call: TRBV29-1
cdr3_aa: CSVDTGTNTEAFF
cdr3_nt: TGCAGCGTAGACACAGGGACGAACACTGAAGCTTTCTTT

j_call: TRBJ2-3
clone_size: .
cdr3_length: 15
d_call: TRBD2
v_call: TRBV20-1
cdr3_aa: CSASGAGVLTDTQYF
cdr3_nt: TGCAGTGCCTCCGGAGCGGGAGTTTTAACAGATACGCAGTATTTT

j_call: TRBJ2-5
clone_size: .
cdr3_length: 17
d_call: .
v_call: TRBV5-4
cdr3_aa: CASSLSLGAAKVGTQYF
cdr3_nt: TGTGCCAGCAGCTTGTCTCTCGGTGCGGCAAAAGTAGGGACCCAGTACTTC

j_call: TRBJ2-1
clone_size: .
cdr3_length: 16
d_call: TRBD2
v_call: TRBV28
cdr3_aa: CASSFQGLAGVYEQFF
cdr3_nt: TGTGCCAGCAGTTTCCAGGGACTAGCGGGAGTTTATGAGCAGTTCTTC

j_call: TRBJ2-7
clone_size: .
cdr3_length: 11
d_call: .
v_call: TRBV7-9
cdr3_aa: CASSPAYEQYF
cdr3_nt: TGTGCCAGCAGCCCCGCCTACGAGCAGTACTTC

j_call: TRBJ1-2
clone_size: .
cdr3_length: 14
d_call: .
v_call: TRBV5-1
cdr3_aa: CASSGERGGNGYTF
cdr3_nt: TGCGCCAGCAGCGGGGAGAGGGGCGGCAATGGCTACACCTTC